This is a list of T cell receptor beta chains from one sample in a study of cytomegalovirus exposure and HLA in healthy donors. TCRdb keeps only in-frame clones here, not all; method: immunoSEQ multiplex PCR. Of about 280,000 clones in the sample, approximately 87% were seen once. The sequenced material came from PBMCs. These receptors all come from a woman between 18 and 29 years old in good health and CMV-seronegative. CDR3s include the opening cysteine and the closing phenylalanine or tryptophan. A D gene is named only where the DNA matches it firmly. Rows may omit the clone size; those that give it use once, few, many or a size class.

TRBD2 | - | TRBJ2-1 | TRBV11-2 | TGTGCCAGCAGCGGACTAGCGGGACGGGCCTACAATGAGCAGTTCTTC | CASSGLAGRAYNEQFF
- | - | TRBJ1-1 | TRBV6-6 | TGTGCCAGCAATCTGGGGCCTGATGAAGCTTTCTTT | CASNLGPDEAFF
- | - | TRBJ2-3 | TRBV7-8 | TGTGCCAGCAGCCCAACATACACAGATACGCAGTATTTT | CASSPTYTDTQYF
TRBD2 | - | TRBJ2-3 | TRBV11-2 | TGTGCCAGCAGCTCCATCCGAAGGACTAGCGGGAGGGGAGCAGATACGCAGTATTTT | CASSSIRRTSGRGADTQYF
TRBD2 | - | TRBJ2-1 | TRBV9 | TGTGCCAGCAGCGCTAGCGGGACGGCCTACAATGAGCAGTTCTTC | CASSASGTAYNEQFF
- | - | TRBJ1-2 | TRBV28 | TGTGCCAGCAGTTTAGGTTTCGGCGGGGCCAGAGCGTCTAACTATGGCTACACCTTC | CASSLGFGGARASNYGYTF
TRBD2 | - | TRBJ2-3 | TRBV6-5 | TGTGCCAGCAGTCAGGGGACTAGGAGGGCGGATACGCAGTATTTT | CASSQGTRRADTQYF
- | - | TRBJ1-5 | TRBV19 | TGTGCCAGTAACCTGGGGGCGACGGGTCAGCCCCAGCATTTT | CASNLGATGQPQHF
- | - | TRBJ1-2 | TRBV28 | TGTGCCAGCAGTTTACAGGGGAACTATGGCTACACCTTC | CASSLQGNYGYTF
- | once | TRBJ2-7 | TRBV30 | TGTGCCTGGAATGCAGGGTTGGTTCACGAGCAGTACTTC | CAWNAGLVHEQYF
- | - | TRBJ1-2 | TRBV27 | TGTGCCAGCAGCCTAGATTGGGGGGACCGTGAAGGCTACACCTTC | CASSLDWGDREGYTF
TRBD2 | - | TRBJ2-2 | TRBV2 | TGTGCCAGCTCTCCCACAGCGGGGAAGAACACCGGGGAGCTGTTTTTT | CASSPTAGKNTGELFF
TRBD1 | - | TRBJ2-1 | TRBV6-6 | TGTGCCAGCAGTTGGACAGGGTCCCCCAATGAGCAGTTCTTC | CASSWTGSPNEQFF
- | - | TRBJ2-5 | TRBV28 | TGTGCCAGCAAAAATTCGGGGATGAGCGTTTTTGAGACCCAGTACTTC | CASKNSGMSVFETQYF
TRBD2 | once | TRBJ2-3 | TRBV6-4 | TGTGCCAGCAGTCCCGGACTAGCGGGAGGTCCAGATACGCAGTATTTT | CASSPGLAGGPDTQYF
- | once | TRBJ2-3 | TRBV13 | TGTGCCAGCAGCGACAGAGGTCAAGGGTCTACAGATACGCAGTATTTT | CASSDRGQGSTDTQYF
TRBD2 | - | TRBJ2-5 | TRBV7-3 | TGTGCCAGCAGCTTAACCGCGGGGGGCAGAGAGACCCAGTACTTC | CASSLTAGGRETQYF
TRBD2 | - | TRBJ2-5 | TRBV2 | TGTGCCAGCAGTGAGGCGATACTAGCGGAACACAAGCAAGAGACCCAGTACTTC | CASSEAILAEHKQETQYF
- | - | TRBJ1-1 | TRBV5-6 | TGTGCCAGCAGCTTGGGGCGGGGGGCGAGGGACACTGAAGCTTTCTTT | CASSLGRGARDTEAFF
TRBD2 | - | TRBJ2-1 | TRBV27 | TGTGCCAGCAACCTAGCGGGAGCCCTTAATGAGCAGTTCTTC | CASNLAGALNEQFF
TRBD1 | - | TRBJ2-7 | TRBV15 | TGTGCCACCAGCAGAACGCGGTTGAGGGGGCAGAGCTCCTACGAGCAGTACTTC | CATSRTRLRGQSSYEQYF
- | - | TRBJ1-1 | TRBV5-4 | TGTGCCAGCAGCTTAAGGGTGGGGGGGAACACTGAAGCTTTCTTT | CASSLRVGGNTEAFF
TRBD1 | - | TRBJ1-2 | TRBV29-1 | TGCAGCGTTGAAGGGGGGACAGGAGCTAACTATGGCTACACCTTC | CSVEGGTGANYGYTF
- | once | TRBJ2-1 | TRBV5-1 | TGCGCCAGCAGCCTTGCTGTGGGGCTCTCCTCCTACAATGAGCAGTTCTTC | CASSLAVGLSSYNEQFF
- | - | TRBJ1-1 | TRBV9 | TGTGCCAGCAGCTCCCGGGGGGGATTGAACACTGAAGCTTTCTTT | CASSSRGGLNTEAFF
- | - | TRBJ2-1 | TRBV5-6 | TGTGCCAGCAGGGATCTTCAGGGGGGCGAGCAGTTCTTC | CASRDLQGGEQFF
TRBD2 | - | TRBJ2-5 | TRBV7-8 | TGTGCCAGCAGCTTTCGCCGAGCGGGAGGCCAAGAGACCCAGTACTTC | CASSFRRAGGQETQYF
- | - | TRBJ1-4 | TRBV9 | TGTGCCAGCAGCCTCCGGGACACCCCAACCTATGAAAAACTGTTTTTT | CASSLRDTPTYEKLFF
- | - | TRBJ2-7 | TRBV7-6 | TGTGCCAGCAGCTTAGGGGGCAGCCCCTACGAGCAGTACTTC | CASSLGGSPYEQYF
- | few | TRBJ1-5 | TRBV25-1 | TGTGCCAGCAGTGAATATACCCGGAATCAGCCCCAGCATTTT | CASSEYTRNQPQHF
TRBD1 | - | TRBJ1-4 | TRBV29-1 | TGCAGCGCAAGGGACAGGGGGGTCCTAAGCGGAAAACTGTTTTTT | CSARDRGVLSGKLFF
- | - | TRBJ2-7 | TRBV28 | TGTGCCAGCAGTTTAACCGGTCCCTACGAGCAGTACTTC | CASSLTGPYEQYF
TRBD2 | - | TRBJ2-3 | TRBV4-3 | TGCGCCAGCAGCCAAGATTTGGCTAGCGGTCCTAGCACAGATACGCAGTATTTT | CASSQDLASGPSTDTQYF
- | - | TRBJ1-1 | TRBV9 | TGTGCCAGCAGCGCCGAGTCAAACACTGAAGCTTTCTTT | CASSAESNTEAFF
- | - | TRBJ1-1 | TRBV7-2 | TGTGCCAGCAGCTTTCAGGGGACGAACACTGAAGCTTTCTTT | CASSFQGTNTEAFF
- | once | TRBJ1-2 | TRBV7-3 | TGTGCCAGCAGCTTACTCGCAGTTCCCTATGGCTACACCTTC | CASSLLAVPYGYTF
TRBD2 | - | TRBJ2-1 | TRBV2 | TGTGCCAGCAGTACGAGGAGACTAGCGGGAGGTGGGGCCTACAATGAGCAGTTCTTC | CASSTRRLAGGGAYNEQFF
- | - | TRBJ1-5 | TRBV6-6 | TGTGCCAGCAGTTGGGACAATCTTCAGCCCCAGCATTTT | CASSWDNLQPQHF
TRBD1 | - | TRBJ2-7 | TRBV7-2 | TGTGCCAGCAGCTTAGACCCAACAGGGGGCCCTTGCTTC | CASSLDPTGGPCF
TRBD2 | - | TRBJ2-1 | TRBV4-3 | TGCGCCAGCAGCCAAGATCTTCGGCTAGCGGGATTTTCCTACAATGAGCAGTTCTTC | CASSQDLRLAGFSYNEQFF
TRBD2 | - | TRBJ2-1 | TRBV15 | TGTGCCACCAGCAGACTCCTAGCGGGAGGGCCAAGGGAGCAGTTCTTC | CATSRLLAGGPREQFF
- | - | TRBJ1-1 | TRBV28 | TGTGCCAGCAGTTTCGACTATGAAGCTTTCTTT | CASSFDYEAFF
TRBD2 | - | TRBJ2-1 | TRBV19 | TGTGCCAGTACCCTAGGACTAGGCAGGCGGGGTGAGCAGTTCTTC | CASTLGLGRRGEQFF
TRBD1 | once | TRBJ1-4 | TRBV28 | TGTGCCAGCAGCAAAAATACAGGGGGCGGCGAAAAACTGTTTTTT | CASSKNTGGGEKLFF
- | - | TRBJ2-3 | TRBV6-6 | TGTGCCAGCACCGGGAGACCAGATACGCAGTATTTT | CASTGRPDTQYF
TRBD2 | - | TRBJ2-7 | TRBV5-4 | TGTGCCAGCAGCACCGGGACTAGCGGGTACGAGCAGTACTTC | CASSTGTSGYEQYF
TRBD1 | - | TRBJ1-2 | TRBV5-6 | TGTGCCAGCAGCCTGGGACAGGGGGCGCGTCAAGGGAGTTACACCTTC | CASSLGQGARQGSYTF
TRBD2 | few | TRBJ2-7 | TRBV5-1 | TGCGCCAGCAGCTGGACTAGCGGGAGAGAATACGAGCAGTACTTC | CASSWTSGREYEQYF
TRBD2 | - | TRBJ2-3 | TRBV14 | TGTGCCAGCAGCCATTATCCTAGCGGGAGCAGGAATACGCAGTATTTT | CASSHYPSGSRNTQYF
- | - | TRBJ2-7 | TRBV5-1 | TGCGCCAGCAGCTTGGAACTAGCTATTGTGTACGAGCAGTACTTC | CASSLELAIVYEQYF
- | - | TRBJ1-3 | TRBV11-2 | TGTGCCAGCAGCTTAGATCTATGGAGCTCTGGAAACACCATATATTTT | CASSLDLWSSGNTIYF
- | - | TRBJ1-5 | TRBV28 | TGTGCCAGCAGTTTAGGGGGCGATGGGCAGCCCCAGCATTTT | CASSLGGDGQPQHF
- | - | TRBJ1-5 | TRBV6-4 | TGTGCCAGCAGTGACAGGGCAGGGCAGCCCCAGCATTTT | CASSDRAGQPQHF
- | once | TRBJ1-2 | TRBV10-3 | TGTGCCATCAGTGAGTCCACAGATAACTATGGCTACACCTTC | CAISESTDNYGYTF
- | - | TRBJ2-1 | TRBV4-3 | TGCGCCAGCACTAGGTTCGCGGGCCCGCCCCATGAGCAGTTCTTC | CASTRFAGPPHEQFF
- | - | TRBJ2-3 | TRBV6-1 | TGTGCCAGCCAGGATAGCACAGATACGCAGTATTTT | CASQDSTDTQYF